This T cell receptor (beta chain) was observed in a study of response to subunit inactivated influenza vaccine. The CDR3 runs to 11 residues. Per germline, CDR1 SGHTA and CDR2 FQGNSA. V was cut by 3 bases and J by 12 bases, with 10 bases left in between. Overall study findings and caveats: New T cells are recruited in small numbers by each seasonal influenza vaccination, according to the authors' suggestion.

Concerning this clonotype: Its antigen is unknown.

TCRdb reanalysed the RT-PCR reads using MiXCR and keeps one entry per CDR3 protein. The data hold around 650,000 distinct CDR3 sequences, with more than 15% observed a single time. This chain links TRBV7-2 with TRBJ2-3; D ambiguous. This receptor was obtained from a man aged 45-65 years who received an inactivated influenza vaccine. The input for sequencing was PBMCs from blood, taken 11 to 12 days after vaccination. In nucleotides, the CDR3 is TGTGCCAGCAGCTTCGACGGAGCTCAGTATTTT. It codes for CASSFDGAQYF.